The source of this T cell receptor (beta chain) is a study of cytomegalovirus exposure and HLA in healthy donors. Study findings and constraints: Across donors, sequencing depth was assumed by presence/absence analyses to be roughly uniform. A later analysis, which compared TCR beta chains of equal frequency, found the HLA-associated ones more clonally expanded. Trimming of TCR beta V- and J-genes showed a link, identified in a later analysis, to a missense DCLRE1C variant. The HLA-A and HLA-B alleles of most subjects were reportedly predicted accurately from TCR beta sequences.

A note on this clone: Its antigen remains unidentified.

PCR was performed using 60 Vbeta and 13 Jbeta primers. The protocol was immunoSEQ multiplex PCR, while the TCRdb copy is restricted to in-frame clones and leaves out a portion. Here the sample spans tens of thousands of clones, roughly 60% being singletons. Trimming cost V 5 bases and J 4 bases; bases outside gene matches: 16. Germline assignment: CDR1 SGDLS and CDR2 YYNGEE. CDR3 length: 18 amino acids. The sequencing sample was made of PBMCs. This receptor was obtained from a boy younger than 18 in good health and CMV-seropositive. J is TRBJ2-2 and V is TRBV9, with 8 bases identical to TRBD1. CDR3 in amino acids: CASSFWAGGVTSTGELFF. The DNA for the CDR3 is TGTGCCAGCAGTTTCTGGGCAGGGGGCGTAACTAGCACCGGGGAGCTGTTTTTT.